This TCR beta chain was obtained from a study of CDR3 diversity in severe acne. TCRdb reprocessed the PCR reads via MiXCR and lists one record per CDR3 protein. Of approximately 80,000 distinct CDR3 sequences in the sample, under 60% were seen once. In this sample, this clonotype turned up once. CDR1 and CDR2 (germline): SGHRS, YFSETQ. The CDR3 has 15 amino acids. The V gene end was trimmed by 3 bases and the J gene end by 4 bases; junction bases not matched to a gene: 6. The sequence was obtained from a male donor in good health, without acne. The chain employs TRBV5-1 and TRBJ2-2, with 7 bases fitting TRBD1. The sequenced sample was blood. This chain's CDR3 is CASSSETGRTGELFF. CDR3 nucleotide sequence: TGCGCCAGCAGCTCGGAGACAGGGCGCACCGGGGAGCTGTTTTTT.